The clone carrying this TCR beta chain was recorded once. Original data processing: By means of reference gene primer amplification, nucleated cell counts were estimated. TCRdb's table, derived via immunoSEQ multiplex PCR, lists solely in-frame clones and lacks some. The DNA gave D and trimming, while V, J and clone size come from that table. The table lists about 190,000 clones, about 86% of them singletons, with approximately 14% in the top ten. The data are from a study of blood T cell repertoires in COVID-19. In the study overall: The United States, Italy and Spain were the sources of the acute and convalescent COVID-19 samples. Nucleic acid was either cDNA or gDNA, and it came from T cells, B-cell-depleted T cells, or PBMCs.

The V gene lost 2 bases and the J gene lost 2 bases, with 11 bases spanning the gap. Germline CDR1 SGHDT, CDR2 YYEEEE. The CDR3 runs 15 residues. This sequence joins TRBV5-6 and TRBJ1-5, with D unclear. This clonotype was sampled from a man younger than 45 with active or convalescent COVID-19. The material sequenced was peripheral blood. The CDR3 region is CASSFRTLGNQPQHF. CDR3 DNA sequence: TGTGCCAGCAGCTTCCGAACTCTTGGCAATCAGCCCCAGCATTTT.